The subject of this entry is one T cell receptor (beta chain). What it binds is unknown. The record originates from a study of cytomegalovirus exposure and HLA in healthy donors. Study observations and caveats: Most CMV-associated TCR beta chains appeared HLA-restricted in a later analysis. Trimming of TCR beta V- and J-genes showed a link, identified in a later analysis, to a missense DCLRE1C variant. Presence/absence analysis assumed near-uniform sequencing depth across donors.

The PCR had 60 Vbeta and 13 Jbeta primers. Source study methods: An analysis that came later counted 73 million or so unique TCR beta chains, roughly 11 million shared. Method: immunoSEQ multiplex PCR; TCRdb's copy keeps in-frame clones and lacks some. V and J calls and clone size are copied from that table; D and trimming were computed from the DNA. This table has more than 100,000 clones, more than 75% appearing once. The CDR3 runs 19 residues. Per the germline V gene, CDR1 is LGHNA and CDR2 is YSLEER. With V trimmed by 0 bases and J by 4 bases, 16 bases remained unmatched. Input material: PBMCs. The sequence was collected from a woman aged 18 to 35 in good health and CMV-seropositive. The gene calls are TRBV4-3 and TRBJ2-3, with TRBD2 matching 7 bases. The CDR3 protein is CASSQDRGVGGRRPDTQYF. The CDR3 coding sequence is TGCGCCAGCAGCCAAGATAGGGGAGTAGGCGGGAGAAGGCCAGATACGCAGTATTTT.